Included here is one T cell receptor (beta chain) sequence, with context. This sample stems from a study of blood T cell repertoires in COVID-19. Overall study: Researchers got acute and convalescent COVID-19 samples from the United States, Italy and Spain. PBMCs, B-cell-depleted T cells, or T cells provided the cDNA or gDNA that made up the material.

Per the original methods: For nucleated cells, counts were estimated from reference gene primer amplification. TCRdb keeps only in-frame clones here, not all; method: immunoSEQ multiplex PCR. V, J and clone size are taken as reported in that table, and D and trimming were inferred from the DNA itself. Among tens of thousands of clones listed, 65% to 85% were seen once. CDR3 length: 15 amino acids. Germline V gene sequence: CDR1 SGDLS, CDR2 YYNGEE. The ends lost 3 bases at V and 5 bases at J; junction bases unmatched: 7. Sequenced: peripheral blood. The receptor was derived from a man aged 70-80 years with acute or convalescent COVID-19. V is TRBV9 and J is TRBJ2-7; TRBD1 agrees at 11 bases. The CDR3 spells CASSEGQGEYHEQYF. The CDR3, as DNA: TGTGCCAGCAGCGAGGGACAGGGGGAATATCACGAGCAGTACTTC.